This T cell receptor (beta chain) was identified during a study of CD8 T cells in ankylosing spondylitis. Study-wide results and caveats: Relatively rare in peripheral blood, disease-linked clones were also CD8+. Reports say disease-linked clones showed up significantly more in matched ankylosing spondylitis synovial fluid. Ankylosing spondylitis blood appeared to carry a characteristic TCR beta motif of roughly 8 highly homologous variants.

In making TCR beta libraries, quantitative 5'-RACE with molecular barcodes was used. In TCRdb, the 5' RACE reads were re-called with MiXCR into one record per CDR3 protein. In the table there are 200,000 or so distinct CDR3 sequences, around a quarter of which are singletons. As to this clonotype: The antigen is unknown.

Trimming took off 6 bases at V and 4 bases at J, with 10 bases between the two ends. The length of the CDR3 is 12 residues. The sequence derives from a male donor with ankylosing spondylitis or in good health (not recorded which). Sequenced: blood, either unsorted or a sorted T cell fraction (not recorded which). This chain connects TRBV12-3 or TRBV12-4 to TRBJ2-7; D gene unclear. DNA of the CDR3: TGTGCCAGCAGGACATCAATTTACGAGCAGTACTTC. Its protein product is CASRTSIYEQYF.